The clone carrying this T cell receptor (beta chain) was found a few times. Using its own MiXCR run on the multiplex PCR reads, TCRdb lists one record per CDR3 protein. The table has approximately 28,000 distinct CDR3 sequences, under 80% seen once. Deletions cut 8 bases from V and 0 bases from J, with 13 bases between. The CDR3 runs 14 residues. Germline lookup yields CDR1 SNHLY and CDR2 FYNNEI. The data were taken from a study of breast tumors, draining lymph nodes, adjacent tissues. The chain links TRBV2 to TRBJ1-2; D is undetermined. This TCR was sampled from a female donor with breast cancer. Some clones in this sample may be carry-over from other donors' samples. Material: breast tumor tissue. CDR3 region: CASEGMSTNYGYTF. The CDR3 coding sequence is TGTGCCAGCGAAGGAATGAGCACTAACTATGGCTACACCTTC.